This T cell receptor beta chain was recorded in a study of shared clonotypes between healthy human individuals. Replicate PCRs run on sorted subsets employed approximately 0.2 ug DNA, approximately 30,000 T cell genomes. Assay: immunoSEQ multiplex PCR; the TCRdb copy retains only in-frame clones and omits some. The table includes hundreds of thousands of clones, around 96% detected once. Naive CD8 cells lacked CD45RO, underwent positive selection for CCR7 and left out terminally differentiated effector memory CD45RA+ cells. This TCR was sampled from a woman aged 25 to 39 in good health. Sequencing used naive CD8+ T cells sorted from blood.

The CDR3 loop is CASSPNHAGGWRETQYF. As DNA, the CDR3 is TGTGCCAGCAGTCCGAACCATGCAGGGGGCTGGCGAGAGACCCAGTACTTC. The rearrangement joins TRBV27 to TRBJ2-5; 8 nucleotides agree with TRBD1. The CDR3 sequence is 17 residues long. Germline CDR1 MNHEY, CDR2 SMNVEV (reference sequence). The junction had 15 bases not matched to a gene; V was cut back by 5 bases and J by 4 bases.